One sample yielded the 25 T cell receptor beta chains listed below, sequenced in a study of blood T cells in healthy people across ages. For the second PCR, which ran for 7 to 11 cycles, a sample-barcoded 5' primer and a J-beta primer mix were used. TCRdb recomputed calls from the 5' RACE reads with MiXCR, one row per CDR3 protein. Of about 1,400,000 distinct CDR3 sequences in the sample, about 40% are singletons; the top ten hold 6.5% to 10%. The material sequenced was blood. These receptors came from a young woman in good health.

V and J are TRBV30 and TRBJ1-1, with D hard to call. The CDR3 consists of 13 residues. Trimming shortened V by 3 bases and J by 5 bases, and 13 bases separated the two germline ends. Germline V lookup: CDR1 GTSNPN, CDR2 SVGIG (reference sequence). CDR3 nucleotide sequence: TGTGCCTGGAGCAAGGAAGTAAATACTGAAGCTTTCTTT. Amino acid sequence: CAWSKEVNTEAFF.

In this sample, this clonotype turned up a few times. The CDR3 sequence: CASSLMASTGYTF. The CDR3 nucleotides read TGTGCCAGCAGTTTGATGGCCTCAACGGGCTACACCTTC. This chain uses TRBV12-3 or TRBV12-4 with TRBJ1-2; no reliable D call. The CDR3 covers 13 residues. The ends were cut back, 3 bases at V and 8 bases at J, with 13 bases in the middle.

The rearrangement links TRBV7-9 to TRBJ2-3, with TRBD1 identical over 10 bases. The CDR3 is 17 amino acids. Trimming took 1 base from V and 4 from J; bases not matched to a gene: 8. The germline V gene has CDR1 SEHNR and CDR2 FQNEAQ (reference sequence). In DNA form, the CDR3 reads TGTGCCAGCAGCTTAGGAGACGGGACAGGGGTTCCAGATACGCAGTATTTT. It translates to CASSLGDGTGVPDTQYF.

This chain uses TRBV12-3 or TRBV12-4 with TRBJ2-3, with D possibly TRBD1 on 6 matching bases. Trimming removed 3 bases at V and 1 base at J, with 11 bases between. This CDR3 has 15 residues. The DNA of the CDR3 is TGTGCCAGCAGTTTTTGGGGGCCTGGCACAGATACGCAGTATTTT. Residues: CASSFWGPGTDTQYF.

This chain links TRBV10-3 with TRBJ1-3; tentative D call: TRBD1 (6 bases). Germline V gene data show CDR1 as ENHRY and CDR2 as SYGVKD. Trimming took 6 bases from V and 4 from J, leaving 19 bases between them. The CDR3 consists of 16 residues. As DNA, the CDR3 is TGTGCCATCAGCCGAGGCGGGGACAAACCAGGAAACACCATATATTTT. This encodes CAISRGGDKPGNTIYF.

The rearrangement links TRBV20-1 to TRBJ2-7; unclear D gene. The CDR3 totals 14 residues. Germline lookup yields CDR1 DFQATT and CDR2 SNEGSKA (reference sequence). Deletions cut 6 bases from V and 3 bases from J, with 18 bases between. CDR3 DNA sequence: TGCAGTGCCCCCTCCTCAAGAGTGGGCTACGAGCAGTACTTC. Translation gives CSAPSSRVGYEQYF.

Points on this clonotype: Germline and junction disagree at one end, which may indicate a read error. The chain uses TRBV24-1 and TRBJ2-5; the match to TRBD2 covers 15 bases. CDR1 is KGHDR and CDR2 is SFDVKD in the germline V gene. CDR3 length: 17 amino acids. CDR3 bases: TGTGCCGCCAGTGACTGGACTAGCGGGAGGGCTGAGGAGACCCAGTACTTC. Amino acid sequence: CAASDWTSGRAEETQYF.

J is TRBJ1-4 and V is TRBV12-3 or TRBV12-4, with D perhaps TRBD1 (6 bases). The CDR3 runs 15 residues. The V end was cut by 5 bases, the J end by 8 bases, with 18 bases between. This chain's CDR3 is CASSSPGTSNEKLFF. The CDR3 DNA reads TGTGCCAGCAGTAGCCCCGGGACAAGCAACGAAAAACTGTTTTTT.

This clonotype showed up just a few times. The V and J genes are TRBV27 and TRBJ1-2; D uncertain. Trimming removed 3 bases at V and 4 bases at J, with 9 bases between. Germline V gives CDR1 MNHEY, CDR2 SMNVEV (reference sequence). This CDR3 has 13 residues. This CDR3 reads CASSFNRIYGYTF. DNA of the CDR3: TGTGCCAGCAGTTTCAACCGGATCTATGGCTACACCTTC.

A few counts support this clonotype. This rearrangement joins TRBV7-6 to TRBJ2-5; D perhaps matches TRBD1 (5 bases). The CDR3 spans 17 residues. Germline V gene sequence: CDR1 SGHVS, CDR2 FNYEAQ. V dropped 1 base and J dropped 2 bases, with 17 bases sitting between them. The DNA for the CDR3 is TGTGCCAGCAGCTTAGACCGGACAAATTTTCGGCAAGAGACCCAGTACTTC. Residues: CASSLDRTNFRQETQYF.

The CDR3 sequence: CASSLDGTSASDTQYF. The CDR3 DNA follows: TGTGCCAGCAGCTTGGATGGGACCTCGGCCTCAGATACGCAGTATTTT. This chain uses TRBV5-4 with TRBJ2-3; D may match TRBD1 or TRBD2 (5 bases each). V lost 0 bases and J 4 bases, leaving 15 bases between the germline ends. Germline V lookup: CDR1 SGHNT, CDR2 YYREEE (reference sequence). This CDR3 contains 16 residues.

With regard to this clonotype: The junction differs from germline at one of its ends, possibly a read error. V is TRBV20-1 and J is TRBJ2-3; D possibly corresponds to TRBD2 (5 bases). From germline, CDR1 is DFQATT and CDR2 SNEGSKA (reference sequence). The CDR3 runs 15 residues. The CDR3 bases are TGCAGTGCTAGAGAGAGCGGCCTGGGCACAGATACGCAGAATTTT. Amino acid sequence: CSARESGLGTDTQNF.

This clonotype was detected only a few times. The rearrangement uses TRBV29-1 and TRBJ1-2, with unresolved D. The CDR3 spans 15 residues. Trimming removed 3 bases at V and 2 bases at J, with 16 bases between. CDR1 is SQVTM, CDR2 ANQGSEA, per germline. CDR3 DNA: TGCAGCGTTGATAAGGGCGCCCTGGGAAACTATGGCTACACCTTC. Translating it yields CSVDKGALGNYGYTF.

This chain connects TRBV20-1 to TRBJ1-5, with D maybe TRBD1 (6 bases). This CDR3 region has 19 residues. The germline V gene encodes CDR1 DFQATT and CDR2 SNEGSKA (reference sequence). The CDR3 DNA reads as TGCAATCGTCTAGAAAGCATGAAGAGGGGGGGGCGAAGCAATCAGCCCCAGCATTTT. This sequence encodes CNRLESMKRGGRSNQPQHF.

The chain recombines TRBV7-9 with TRBJ2-5; D not resolved. The closer fit of TRBJ2-7 to the DNA end suggests the J call may be wrong. The germline CDR1 and CDR2 sequences are SEHNR and FQNEAQ (reference sequence). The CDR3 is 12 residues long. DNA for the CDR3: TGTGCCAGCAGCTTATGGCGACGCGAGCAGTACTTC. The encoded protein is CASSLWRREQYF.

The rearrangement joins TRBV6-7 to TRBJ1-5; 10 bases are shared with TRBD1. TRBV6-7 is reported as an ORF; its role is uncertain. V shed 1 base and J 0 bases; nucleotides not matched to a gene: 6. The CDR3 runs to 18 residues. The CDR3 bases are TGTGCCAGCAGTTACTACAGGACAGGGGGAACTAGCAATCAGCCCCAGCATTTT. Encoded protein: CASSYYRTGGTSNQPQHF.

This sequence joins TRBV7-8 and TRBJ2-7; D perhaps matches TRBD1 (6 bases). Trimming removed 5 bases at V and 2 bases at J, with 13 bases between. Germline values: CDR1 SGHVS, CDR2 FQNEAQ. The CDR3 loop spans 14 amino acids. This CDR3 reads CASSPYTGPYEQYF. CDR3 sequence (DNA): TGTGCCAGCAGCCCCTATACAGGGCCCTACGAGCAGTACTTC.

The CDR3 loop is CSARDRDHNEQYF. DNA of the CDR3: TGCAGTGCTAGAGACAGGGACCACAATGAGCAGTACTTC. The chain has TRBV20-1 and TRBJ2-7, with D perhaps TRBD1 or TRBD2 (5 bases each). V was clipped by 0 bases and J by 7 bases, with 13 bases between them. The germline V gene has CDR1 DFQATT and CDR2 SNEGSKA (reference sequence). The CDR3 runs 13 residues.

CDR3 sequence (DNA): TGTGCCAGCAGCCATTCGCCAGGGAACACTGAAGCTTTCTTT. Translated, it gives CASSHSPGNTEAFF. The V call is TRBV14, the J call TRBJ1-1; D not certain. V was pared by 3 bases and J by 1 base, with 9 bases between. The CDR3 length is 14 residues. The V gene's germline CDR1 is SGHDN and CDR2 FVKESK.

In its sample, this clonotype was seen a few times. The chain employs TRBV20-1 and TRBJ2-7; 12 nucleotides agree with TRBD2. V was clipped by 3 bases and J by 4 bases; unmatched bases: 10. Germline V gene sequence: CDR1 DFQATT, CDR2 SNEGSKA (reference sequence). The CDR3 length is 16 residues. This chain's CDR3 is CSARSGLAGTVYEQYF. DNA for the CDR3: TGCAGTGCTAGGTCCGGACTAGCGGGGACTGTATACGAGCAGTACTTC.

For this clonotype: The junction and the germline gene differ at one end; a read error may be behind it. The V gene is TRBV28, the J gene TRBJ2-7; weak D call: TRBD1 (8 bases). This CDR3 has 13 amino acids. Looked up from germline, CDR1 is MDHEN and CDR2 is SYDVKM. CDR3 residues: CAGRITGGGEQYF. For the CDR3, the DNA is TGTGCCGGCAGAATTACAGGGGGAGGGGAGCAGTACTTC. The variable domain in full, with the rest retrieved from reference TRBV28 and TRBJ2-7, is DVKVTQSSRYLVKRTGEKVFLECVQDMDHENMFWYRQDPGLGLRLIYFSYDVKMKEKGDIPEGYSVSREKKERFSLILESASTNQTSMYLCAGRITGGGEQYFGPGTRLTVT.

This chain uses TRBV4-1 with TRBJ2-2, with D possibly being TRBD1 (7 bases). V lost 4 bases, J lost 5 bases, and 20 bases lay in between. This CDR3 has 17 residues. Germline loops: CDR1 MGHRA, CDR2 YSYEKL. CDR3 nucleotides: TGCGCCAGCAGCCCAGGGGGTAGCGGACACGGAACCGGGGAGCTGTTTTTT. Protein: CASSPGGSGHGTGELFF.

The chain joins TRBV27 to TRBJ2-3; 11 bases map to TRBD2. Per the germline V gene, CDR1 is MNHEY and CDR2 is SMNVEV (reference sequence). The junction had 5 bases not matched to a gene; V was cut back by 6 bases and J by 6 bases. CDR3 length: 14 amino acids. The CDR3 loop is CASRRSSGGDTQYF. The CDR3 DNA reads as TGTGCCAGCAGACGCTCTAGCGGGGGGGATACGCAGTATTTT.

The genes are TRBV20-1 and TRBJ2-3, with 12 positions matching TRBD2. Germline V lookup: CDR1 DFQATT, CDR2 SNEGSKA (reference sequence). With 6 bases clipped from V and 6 bases from J, the junction kept 19 bases outside the gene matches. CDR3 length: 18 residues. The chain's CDR3 is CSASTALGLAGPTDTQYF. The CDR3 nucleotides read TGCAGTGCCAGCACAGCCCTCGGACTAGCGGGGCCCACGGATACGCAGTATTTT.

Only a few counts were recorded for this clonotype. The rearrangement uses TRBV15 and TRBJ1-2, with D unclear. The V end was cut by 0 bases, the J end by 6 bases, with 8 bases between. Germline CDR1 reads LNHNV; CDR2 reads YYDKDF (reference sequence). This CDR3 is built from 13 residues. In DNA form, the CDR3 reads TGTGCCACCAGCAGAGATCTTGGGGATGGCTACACCTTC. It codes for CATSRDLGDGYTF. Full variable domain (missing parts from reference TRBV15 and TRBJ1-2): DAMVIQNPRYQVTQFGKPVTLSCSQTLNHNVMYWYQQKSSQAPKLLFHYYDKDFNNEADTPDNFQSRRPNTSFCFLDIRSPGLGDTAMYLCATSRDLGDGYTFGSGTRLTVV.